These 20 T cell receptor beta chains share one sample of origin, sequenced in a study of shared clonotypes between healthy human individuals. Only in-frame clones appear in the TCRdb table, and some are missing; sequencing was by immunoSEQ multiplex PCR. The table lists 2 million to 3 million clones, 93% of them singletons. The specimen was naive CD4+ T cells from PBMCs. Documented subset: CD45RA+ positively selected. The source is a man aged 18 to 30 in good health. Some clones in this sample may be carry-over from other donors' samples.

The chain is built from TRBV5-1 and TRBJ2-5; the D call may be TRBD1 or TRBD2 (5 bases each). Germline assignment: CDR1 SGHRS and CDR2 YFSETQ. The CDR3 is 14 residues long. The V end lost 4 bases, the J end lost 7 bases, and 17 bases lay between the germline ends. Written as DNA, the CDR3 is TGCGCCAGCAGCCCCGGGACGTGGACTTCGACCCAGTACTTC. The encoded protein is CASSPGTWTSTQYF.

The chain links TRBV15 to TRBJ2-7; D may be TRBD2 (5 bases). CDR1 is LNHNV and CDR2 is YYDKDF in the germline V gene (reference sequence). This CDR3 has 16 amino acids. Trimming cost V 5 bases and J 2 bases, with 19 bases left between them. The chain's CDR3 is CATSGGTSFPPYEQYF. The CDR3 DNA is TGTGCCACCAGCGGAGGAACTTCCTTTCCCCCCTACGAGCAGTACTTC.

This chain links TRBV5-6 with TRBJ2-2; unclear D gene. Germline-derived CDR1 and CDR2 are SGHDT and YYEEEE. The CDR3 runs to 13 residues. V gave up 0 bases and J gave up 8 bases, with 8 bases separating them. The CDR3 sequence is CASSLDYGGELFF. In DNA, the CDR3 is TGTGCCAGCAGCTTGGATTACGGGGGGGAGCTGTTTTTT.

The rearrangement joins TRBV5-1 to TRBJ2-7; the match to TRBD1 covers 8 bases. This CDR3 region has 12 residues. Germline trimming cut 4 bases from V and 8 bases from J; bases unmatched to any gene: 5. Germline CDR1 and CDR2: SGHRS and YFSETQ. CDR3 nucleotides: TGCGCCAGCAGCGATGGACAGGGCAAGCAGTACTTC. Translating gives CASSDGQGKQYF.

The chain employs TRBV28 and TRBJ2-2; 7 positions agree with TRBD1. The CDR3 is 18 amino acids. The junction had 9 bases not matched to a gene; V was cut back by 2 bases and J by 0 bases. Germline lookup yields CDR1 MDHEN and CDR2 SYDVKM. CDR3: CASSLPKQGRTNTGELFF. As DNA, the CDR3 is TGTGCCAGCAGTTTACCAAAACAGGGGCGCACGAACACCGGGGAGCTGTTTTTT.

This clone was counted a single time. This chain links TRBV12-5 with TRBJ2-1; D may be TRBD1 or TRBD2 (6 bases each). The CDR3 length is 13 residues. The germline gives CDR1 LGHNT, CDR2 FRNRAP. V dropped 6 bases and J dropped 9 bases, with 15 bases sitting between them. CDR3 loop: CASGYPGGGEQFF. The CDR3 DNA is TGTGCTAGTGGCTATCCCGGGGGCGGTGAGCAGTTCTTC.

The V and J genes are TRBV21-1 and TRBJ2-5. TRBV21-1 constitutes a pseudogene. The CDR3 consists of 12 residues. CDR3 nucleotides: TGTGCCAGCAGCAAAGCGGGTGGGACCCAGTACTTC. Amino acid sequence: CASSKAGGTQYF.

V is TRBV18 and J is TRBJ2-5; the D is unclear. This CDR3 is built from 13 residues. CDR1 and CDR2 from the germline V gene are KGHSH and LQKENI. V gave up 1 base and J gave up 4 bases, with 7 bases separating them. The CDR3 DNA follows: TGTGCCAGCTCACCACGGCTGGGAGAGACCCAGTACTTC. Its protein is CASSPRLGETQYF.

This clone was picked up one time. V and J are TRBV28 and TRBJ1-1; D is perhaps TRBD1 (5 bases). Trimming pared 3 bases from V and 3 bases from J, leaving 14 bases between. This CDR3 region has 15 residues. The germline V gene encodes CDR1 MDHEN and CDR2 SYDVKM. This chain's CDR3 is CASSLVEGSYTEAFF. In DNA form, the CDR3 reads TGTGCCAGCAGTTTGGTGGAGGGGTCCTACACTGAAGCTTTCTTT.

The chain carries TRBV4-2 and TRBJ2-2; D is perhaps TRBD2 (7 bases). This CDR3 is built from 16 residues. V lost 0 bases to trimming and J lost 4 bases, with 12 bases between them. Per the germline V gene, CDR1 is LGHNA and CDR2 is YNFKEQ. CDR3 protein: CASSQEPGGSTGELFF. In DNA form, the CDR3 reads TGTGCCAGCAGCCAAGAGCCGGGGGGCAGCACCGGGGAGCTGTTTTTT.

The chain joins TRBV14 to TRBJ1-2; D is possibly TRBD1 (5 bases). V was pared by 0 bases and J by 3 bases, with 14 bases between. CDR1 is SGHDN and CDR2 is FVKESK in the germline V gene. The CDR3 extends over 16 amino acids. The CDR3 spells CASSQDDRGGYYGYTF. The CDR3 nucleotides are TGTGCCAGCAGCCAAGATGATAGGGGAGGGTACTATGGCTACACCTTC.

The rearrangement links TRBV9 to TRBJ2-1; 13 nucleotides align to TRBD2. The junction had 6 bases not matched to a gene; V was cut back by 0 bases and J by 12 bases. Germline loops: CDR1 SGDLS, CDR2 YYNGEE. This CDR3 is built from 15 residues. The CDR3 sequence is CASSVVGLAGQTQFF. CDR3 nucleotides: TGTGCCAGCAGCGTAGTGGGACTAGCGGGACAGACGCAGTTCTTC. The full variable domain, in which reference TRBV9 and TRBJ2-1 provide the parts outside the CDR3, is DSGVTQTPKHLITATGQRVTLRCSPRSGDLSVYWYQQSLDQGLQFLIQYYNGEERAKGNILERFSAQQFPDLHSELNLSSLELGDSALYFCASSVVGLAGQTQFFGPGTRLTVL.

This clone has only a few counts. This chain links TRBV2 with TRBJ1-1; weak D call: TRBD1 (5 bases). V was pared by 3 bases and J by 11 bases, with 13 bases between. CDR3 length equals 12 residues. In germline, CDR1 is SNHLY, CDR2 FYNNEI. The CDR3 DNA sequence: TGTGCCAGCAGTGACCGGGGGGGGAGTGCTTTCTTT. Translation: CASSDRGGSAFF.

This chain connects TRBV7-8 to TRBJ1-5, with no clear D. CDR3 length equals 14 residues. Trimming took 1 base from V and 5 from J, leaving 9 bases between them. Per the germline V gene, CDR1 is SGHVS and CDR2 is FQNEAQ. CDR3 nucleotides: TGTGCCAGCAGCTTAGAAGCCAGATATCAGCCCCAGCATTTT. Its protein product is CASSLEARYQPQHF.

This clone was seen just once. The chain is built from TRBV14 and TRBJ2-5; D gene uncertain. Germline V CDR1 and CDR2: SGHDN, FVKESK. The CDR3 covers 15 residues. Trimming took off 1 base at V and 7 bases at J, with 16 bases between the two ends. CDR3 loop: CASSQAIASGGTQYF. CDR3 DNA: TGTGCCAGCAGCCAAGCCATCGCCTCGGGCGGGACCCAGTACTTC.

This chain joins TRBV21-1 and TRBJ2-1; the D call of TRBD1 is as the table states it, not checked on the DNA. TRBV21-1 is flagged as a pseudogene. The CDR3 has 15 amino acids. CDR3 loop: CASGGGTATHNEQFF. The CDR3 DNA follows: TGTGCCAGCGGGGGCGGGACAGCAACCCACAATGAGCAGTTCTTC.

The chain employs TRBV18 and TRBJ1-3; weak D call: TRBD1 (6 bases). This CDR3 spans 16 amino acids. Germline V gene data show CDR1 as KGHSH and CDR2 as LQKENI. V lost 2 bases and J lost 4, with 15 bases in between. CDR3: CASSPYWGASGNTIYF. CDR3 bases: TGTGCCAGCTCACCATATTGGGGGGCCTCAGGAAACACCATATATTTT.

This chain joins TRBV5-6 and TRBJ2-3; D perhaps matches TRBD1 (5 bases). The germline CDR1 and CDR2 sequences are SGHDT and YYEEEE. This CDR3 contains 16 residues. Trimming cost V 3 bases and J 6 bases, with 20 bases left between them. The CDR3, as DNA: TGTGCCAGCAGCTCAATACCGGACAACCCACGGGATACGCAGTATTTT. This sequence encodes CASSSIPDNPRDTQYF. Together with reference TRBV5-6 and TRBJ2-3, the CDR3 gives the full variable domain: DAGVTQSPTHLIKTRGQQVTLRCSPKSGHDTVSWYQQALGQGPQFIFQYYEEEERQRGNFPDRFSGHQFPNYSSELNVNALLLGDSALYLCASSSIPDNPRDTQYFGPGTRLTVL.

For this clone: This specimen includes other DNA sequences encoding the same CDR3. The CDR3 nucleotides read TGTGCCAGCAGTTACCGTGAAGCTAACTATGGCTACACCTTC. This translates into CASSYREANYGYTF. The gene calls are TRBV6-5 and TRBJ1-2; D ambiguous. In germline, CDR1 is MNHEY, CDR2 SVGAGI. This CDR3 is 14 amino acids long. Trimming took off 2 bases at V and 0 bases at J, with 7 bases between the two ends.

The chain has TRBV18 and TRBJ1-4; possibly TRBD1 for D (5 bases). Trimming shortened V by 0 bases and J by 3 bases, and 11 bases separated the two germline ends. The CDR3 loop spans 16 amino acids. Per the germline V gene, CDR1 is KGHSH and CDR2 is LQKENI. CDR3 DNA sequence: TGTGCCAGCTCACCACCGGCGGCAGGGTCTAATGAAAAACTGTTTTTT. Its translation: CASSPPAAGSNEKLFF.